This T cell receptor (beta chain) was sequenced in a study of shared clonotypes between healthy human individuals. This table comes from immunoSEQ multiplex PCR, and its TCRdb copy is limited to in-frame clones, with some not included. The sample carries a few million clones, roughly 93% recorded once. This receptor was obtained from a man aged 18 to 30 in good health. Some clones in this sample may be carry-over from other donors' samples. Sequenced material: naive CD4+ T cells from PBMCs. The sample's subset: CD45RA+ positively selected.

CDR3 protein: CASSQPGQVSGNTIYF. Here the CDR3 DNA reads TGTGCCAGCAGCCAGCCCGGACAGGTCTCTGGAAACACCATATATTTT. The V gene is TRBV11-2, the J gene TRBJ1-3; 7 bases match TRBD1. The V gene end was trimmed by 5 bases and the J gene end by 0 bases; junction bases not matched to a gene: 7. The CDR3 sequence is 16 residues long. Per germline, CDR1 SGHAT and CDR2 FQNNGV.